The clone carrying this T cell receptor beta chain was recorded once. The sample comes from a study of cytomegalovirus exposure and HLA in healthy donors. With 5 bases clipped from V and 6 bases from J, the junction kept 6 bases outside the gene matches. Germline-derived CDR1 and CDR2 are SNHLY and FYNNEI. The CDR3 extends over 14 amino acids. It was with 60 Vbeta and 13 Jbeta primers that the PCR ran. Libraries were prepared by immunoSEQ multiplex PCR; TCRdb keeps only in-frame clonotypes and omits some of them. The sample holds about 70,000 clones, 74% seen once. The rearrangement uses TRBV2 and TRBJ2-3; 9 bases map to TRBD1. Sample: PBMCs. The sequence was collected from a woman aged 55 to 70 in good health and CMV-seropositive. CDR3 protein: CASSRGQGGDTQYF. The CDR3 DNA is TGTGCCAGCAGTCGGGGACAGGGAGGGGATACGCAGTATTTT. The full variable domain, its missing parts supplied by reference TRBV2 and TRBJ2-3, is EPEVTQTPSHQVTQMGQEVILRCVPISNHLYFYWYRQILGQKVEFLVSFYNNEISEKSEIFDDQFSVERPDGSNFTLKIRSTKLEDSAMYFCASSRGQGGDTQYFGPGTRLTVL.